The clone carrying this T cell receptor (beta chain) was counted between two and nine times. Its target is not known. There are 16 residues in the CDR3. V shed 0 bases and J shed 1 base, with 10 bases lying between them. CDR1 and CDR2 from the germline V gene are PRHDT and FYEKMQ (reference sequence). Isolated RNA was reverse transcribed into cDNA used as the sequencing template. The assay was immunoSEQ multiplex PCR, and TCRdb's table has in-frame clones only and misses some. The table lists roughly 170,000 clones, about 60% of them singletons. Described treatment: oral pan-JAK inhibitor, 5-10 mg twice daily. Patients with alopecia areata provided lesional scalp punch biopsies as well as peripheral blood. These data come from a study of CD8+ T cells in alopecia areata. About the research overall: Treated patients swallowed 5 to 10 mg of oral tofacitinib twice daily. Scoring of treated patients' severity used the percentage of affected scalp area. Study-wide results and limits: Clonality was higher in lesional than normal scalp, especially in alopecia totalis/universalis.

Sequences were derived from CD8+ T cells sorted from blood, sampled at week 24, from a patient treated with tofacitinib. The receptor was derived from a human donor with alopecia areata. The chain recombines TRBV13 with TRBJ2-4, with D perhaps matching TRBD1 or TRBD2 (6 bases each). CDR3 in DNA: TGTGCCAGCAGCTTAGGCGAAGGGGGGGCCAAAAACATTCAGTACTTC. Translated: CASSLGEGGAKNIQYF.